Sequencing of this T cell receptor (beta chain) was carried out in a study of blood T cell repertoires in COVID-19. V shed 3 bases and J 3 bases; nucleotides not matched to a gene: 8. The CDR3 spans 16 residues. The germline V gene has CDR1 SEHNR and CDR2 FQNEAQ (reference sequence). The assay was immunoSEQ multiplex PCR, and TCRdb's table has in-frame clones only and misses some. The sample holds around 280,000 clones, around 86% seen once. This chain uses TRBV7-9 with TRBJ2-7; 10 bases are shared with TRBD2. This receptor was taken from a man aged 70 or older with acute or convalescent COVID-19. The sequenced material came from peripheral blood. The CDR3 is CASSFGLAGEDYEQYF. The CDR3 DNA sequence: TGTGCCAGCAGCTTCGGGCTAGCGGGAGAGGACTACGAGCAGTACTTC.